Listed below are T cell receptor beta chains from one sample, sequenced in a study of T cells expressing NK-cell markers. TCRdb re-called the 5' RACE reads; every CDR3 protein appears as one record, without DNA. The table for this sample gives some 300,000 distinct CDR3 sequences. The sample comprised blood T cells: a sorted CD56 or NKG2C T cell subset, CD4+ or CD8+ T cells, or bulk PBMC T cells (not recorded which). Every receptor here comes from a man between 18 and 35 years old in good health. CDR3s include the opening cysteine and the closing phenylalanine or tryptophan.

>TRBV6-2/TRBV6-3|TRBJ2-1
CASSYKSSGAHHNEQFF
>TRBV11-1|TRBJ2-1
CASSSLVGTSGRNYNEQFF
>TRBV30|TRBJ2-1
CACLTGSSYNEQFF
>TRBV5-1|TRBJ1-1
CASSSGHPTEAFF
>TRBV6-1|TRBJ1-1
CASSTPRRVDTEAFF
>TRBV6-1|TRBJ1-2
CASRGQRGSIYGYTF
>TRBV12-3/TRBV12-4|TRBJ1-5
CASSPITGQDQPQHF
>TRBV7-2|TRBJ2-7
CASSTDRDANEQYF
>TRBV7-2|TRBJ1-1
CASSLEGRLGTEAFF
>TRBV6-6|TRBJ2-5
CASRRTSVETQYF
>TRBV20-1|TRBJ2-3
CSVQWTGVRDTQYF
>TRBV7-9|TRBJ2-1
CASSLKISPSYNEQFF
>TRBV5-1|TRBJ2-4
CASSSLQLAGDFGNIQYF
>TRBV28|TRBJ2-2
CAWGNTGELFF
>TRBV20-1|TRBJ2-3
CSASHPGRRTTDTQYF
>TRBV14|TRBJ1-1
CASSQEGGTGMNTEAFF
>TRBV6-1|TRBJ1-1
CASREYSGTEAFF
>TRBV12-3/TRBV12-4|TRBJ2-7
CASPAGGHAAYEQYF
>TRBV20-1|TRBJ1-1
CSATLLTGNTEAFF
>TRBV4-2|TRBJ2-1
CASSLQGTDEQFF
>TRBV20-1|TRBJ2-1
CSANKLRGHTYNEQFF
>TRBV7-8|TRBJ2-1
CASRLRIGQREVYNEQFF
>TRBV19|TRBJ1-1
CASTKTLFPVNTEAFF
>TRBV7-6|TRBJ1-2
CASSPSTGNYGYTF
>TRBV30|TRBJ2-7
CAWSVPGFSYEQYF
>TRBV20-1|TRBJ1-6
CSARDGMTGKNSPLHF
>TRBV19|TRBJ2-3
CASSSPGTGVTDTQYF
>TRBV20-1|TRBJ2-1
CSARDAGTGDNEQFF
>TRBV19|TRBJ2-7
CASSISSGKSYEQYF
>TRBV12-3/TRBV12-4|TRBJ1-5
CASTLGDQPQHF
>TRBV7-6|TRBJ2-1
CASSLGKFSGDEQFF
>TRBV24-1|TRBJ2-1
CATSDAGSSYNEQFF
>TRBV27|TRBJ1-5
CASSLSSGLGAIVPQHF
>TRBV7-2|TRBJ2-7
CASSGRSAEQYF
>TRBV20-1|TRBJ1-1
CSANGDDTEAFF
>TRBV7-8|TRBJ2-2
CAVGTYGTGELFF
>TRBV12-3/TRBV12-4|TRBJ2-7
CASSFGVVEQYF
>TRBV7-6|TRBJ2-2
CASSSINYGELFF
>TRBV7-2|TRBJ2-2
CASEGGSTGELFF
>TRBV12-3/TRBV12-4|TRBJ2-1
CASKATSPYNEQFF
>TRBV5-4|TRBJ1-6
CASSSLDRAGSPLHF
>TRBV23-1|TRBJ1-6
CASSRPGQGDSASPLHF
>TRBV6-2/TRBV6-3|TRBJ2-5
CASRTWTGRRETQYF
>TRBV12-5|TRBJ2-5
CASGSERETQYF